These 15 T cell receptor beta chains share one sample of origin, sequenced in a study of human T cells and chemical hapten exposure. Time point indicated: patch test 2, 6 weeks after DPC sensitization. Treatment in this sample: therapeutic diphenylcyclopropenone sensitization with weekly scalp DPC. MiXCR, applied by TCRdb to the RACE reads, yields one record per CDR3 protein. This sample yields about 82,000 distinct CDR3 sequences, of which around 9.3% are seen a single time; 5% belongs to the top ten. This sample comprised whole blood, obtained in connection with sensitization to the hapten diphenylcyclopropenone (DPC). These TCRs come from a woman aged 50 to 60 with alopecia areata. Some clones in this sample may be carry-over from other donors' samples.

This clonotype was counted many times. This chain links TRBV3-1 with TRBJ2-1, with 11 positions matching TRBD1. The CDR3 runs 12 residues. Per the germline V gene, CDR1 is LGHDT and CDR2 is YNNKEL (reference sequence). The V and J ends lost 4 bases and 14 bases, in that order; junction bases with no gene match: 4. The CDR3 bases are TGTGCCAGCAGCCTGGGACAGGGGGGGGAGTTCTTC. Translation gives CASSLGQGGEFF.

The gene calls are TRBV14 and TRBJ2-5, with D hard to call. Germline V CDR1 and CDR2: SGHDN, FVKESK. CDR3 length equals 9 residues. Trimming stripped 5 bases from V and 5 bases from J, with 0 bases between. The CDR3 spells CASSETQYF. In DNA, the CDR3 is TGTGCCAGCAGCGAGACCCAGTACTTC.

CDR3 sequence (DNA): TGTGCCAGCAGTTACTCGATGGAACGGACGCAGTATTTT. Its protein product is CASSYSMERTQYF. V is TRBV6-5 and J is TRBJ2-3; D is uncertain. CDR1 and CDR2 from the germline V gene are MNHEY and SVGAGI. With 0 bases removed from V and 9 bases from J, the gap between germline ends came to 10 bases. The CDR3 extends over 13 amino acids.

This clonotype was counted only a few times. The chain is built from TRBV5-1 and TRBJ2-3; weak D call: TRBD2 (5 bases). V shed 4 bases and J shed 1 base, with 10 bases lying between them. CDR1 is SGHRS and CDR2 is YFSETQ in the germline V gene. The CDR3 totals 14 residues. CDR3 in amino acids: CASSESGRTDTQYF. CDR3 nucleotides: TGCGCCAGCAGCGAGAGCGGACGCACAGATACGCAGTATTTT.

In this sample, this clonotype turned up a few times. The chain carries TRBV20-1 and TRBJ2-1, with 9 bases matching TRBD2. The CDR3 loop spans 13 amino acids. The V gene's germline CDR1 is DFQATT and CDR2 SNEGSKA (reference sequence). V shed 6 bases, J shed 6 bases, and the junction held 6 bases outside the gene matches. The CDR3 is CSAAGLALNEQFF. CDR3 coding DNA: TGCAGTGCGGCGGGACTAGCACTCAATGAGCAGTTCTTC.

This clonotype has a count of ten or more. The CDR3 nucleotides read TGTGCCAGCAGCGTAGCTGGGGGGGACATAATGCAGGAGACCCAGTACTTC. Protein: CASSVAGGDIMQETQYF. The J gene is TRBJ2-5, the V gene TRBV9, with a possible D match to TRBD2 (7 bases). Trimming shortened V by 0 bases and J by 5 bases, and 20 bases separated the two germline ends. Germline loops: CDR1 SGDLS, CDR2 YYNGEE. The CDR3 spans 17 residues.

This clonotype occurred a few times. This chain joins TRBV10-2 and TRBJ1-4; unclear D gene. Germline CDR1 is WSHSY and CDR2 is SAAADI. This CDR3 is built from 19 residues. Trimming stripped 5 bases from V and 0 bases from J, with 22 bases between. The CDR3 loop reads CASSRVLVDLFSTNEKLFF. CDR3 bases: TGCGCCAGCAGTCGCGTATTAGTGGACCTTTTTTCAACTAATGAAAAACTGTTTTTT.

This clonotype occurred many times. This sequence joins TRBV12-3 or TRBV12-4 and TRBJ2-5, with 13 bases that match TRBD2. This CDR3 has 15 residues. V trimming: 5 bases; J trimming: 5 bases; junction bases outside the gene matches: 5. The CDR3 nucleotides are TGTGCCAGCAGTCCAACTAGCGGGAGGGGGGAGACCCAGTACTTC. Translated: CASSPTSGRGETQYF.

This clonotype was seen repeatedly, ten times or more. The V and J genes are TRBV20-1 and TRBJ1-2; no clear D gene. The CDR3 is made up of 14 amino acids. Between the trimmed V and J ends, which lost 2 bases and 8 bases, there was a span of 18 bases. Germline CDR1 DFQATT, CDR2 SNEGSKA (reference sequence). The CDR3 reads CSARTKGGFAGYTF. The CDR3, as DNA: TGCAGTGCTAGAACCAAAGGAGGTTTTGCCGGCTACACCTTC.

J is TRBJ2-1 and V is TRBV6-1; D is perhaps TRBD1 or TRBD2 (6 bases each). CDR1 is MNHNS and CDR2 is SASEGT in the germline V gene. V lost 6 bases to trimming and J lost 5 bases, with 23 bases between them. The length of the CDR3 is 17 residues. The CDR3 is CASRRGSTEGGHNEQFF. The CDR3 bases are TGTGCCAGCAGGAGGGGCTCGACGGAGGGGGGCCACAATGAGCAGTTCTTC.

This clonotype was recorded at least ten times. This CDR3 is CASSYSRVNTEAFF. The DNA of the CDR3 is TGTGCCAGCAGTTACTCGCGGGTGAACACTGAAGCTTTCTTT. The chain links TRBV6-5 to TRBJ1-1, with no clear D. CDR3 length equals 14 residues. CDR1 and CDR2 (germline): MNHEY, SVGAGI. V lost 0 bases, J lost 0 bases, and 5 bases lay in between.

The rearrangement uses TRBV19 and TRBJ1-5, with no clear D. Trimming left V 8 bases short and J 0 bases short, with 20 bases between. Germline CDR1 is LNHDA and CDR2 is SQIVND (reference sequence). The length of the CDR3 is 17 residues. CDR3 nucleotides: TGTGCCAGTGAGATGAGATCCACTAGCGCTAGCAATCAGCCCCAGCATTTT. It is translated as CASEMRSTSASNQPQHF.

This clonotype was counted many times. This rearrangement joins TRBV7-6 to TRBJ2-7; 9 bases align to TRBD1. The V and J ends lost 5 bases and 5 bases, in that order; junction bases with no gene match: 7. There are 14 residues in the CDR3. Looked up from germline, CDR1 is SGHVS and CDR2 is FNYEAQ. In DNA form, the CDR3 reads TGTGCCAGCAGCCTCGGGACAGGGTTCCACGAGCAGTACTTC. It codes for CASSLGTGFHEQYF.

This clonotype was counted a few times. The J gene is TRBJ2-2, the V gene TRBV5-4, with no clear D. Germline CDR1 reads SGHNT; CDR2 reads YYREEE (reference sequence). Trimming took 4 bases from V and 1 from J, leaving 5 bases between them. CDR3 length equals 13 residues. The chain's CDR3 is CASSPRNTGELFF. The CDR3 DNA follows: TGTGCCAGCAGCCCCCGGAACACCGGGGAGCTGTTTTTT.

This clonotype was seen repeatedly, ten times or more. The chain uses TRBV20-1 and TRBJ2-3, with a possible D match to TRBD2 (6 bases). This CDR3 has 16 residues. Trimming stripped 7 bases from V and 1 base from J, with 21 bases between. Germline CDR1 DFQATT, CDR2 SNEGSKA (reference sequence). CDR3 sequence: CSGRIYRWEGTDTQYF. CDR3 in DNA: TGCAGTGGACGGATTTATCGGTGGGAGGGCACAGATACGCAGTATTTT.